This T cell receptor beta chain was sequenced during a study of blood T cell repertoires in COVID-19. This clone was recorded a few times. Clones were sequenced by immunoSEQ multiplex PCR, and TCRdb holds only the in-frame ones, with some missing. Of 95,000 to 150,000 clones in the sample, roughly 88% are singletons; the top ten hold about 1%. This CDR3 spans 12 amino acids. Germline CDR1 is KGHDR and CDR2 is SFDVKD. V was clipped by 9 bases and J by 8 bases, with 15 bases between them. The V gene is TRBV24-1, the J gene TRBJ1-2, with D possibly being TRBD1 (6 bases). The sample taken for sequencing was peripheral blood. This receptor was identified in a woman aged 50 to 60 with active or convalescent COVID-19. CDR3 sequence reads: CATEGGRDGYTF. CDR3 bases: TGTGCCACCGAGGGGGGGAGAGACGGCTACACCTTC.